This TCR beta chain was found in a study of T cells in Graves' hyperthyroidism and ophthalmopathy. This clonotype appeared many times. Germline V CDR1 and CDR2: SGHAT, FQNNGV. CDR3 size: 11 residues. The V end was cut by 5 bases, the J end by 8 bases, with 9 bases between. RNA transcripts provided the source from which TCR beta CDR3 regions were amplified. Primed by the HTBI set, a first-round RT-PCR was run on the TCR CDR3. Via MiXCR, TCRdb re-called the multiplex PCR reads, giving one row per CDR3 protein. The sample yields 200,000 to 300,000 distinct CDR3 sequences, 16% seen once. The chain combines TRBV11-2 with TRBJ1-2; D remains ambiguous. The sequence was obtained from a woman aged 18-29 years with Graves' ophthalmopathy. Input material: blood. The DNA of the CDR3 is TGTGCCAGCAGCCCCCAGATGGGCTACACCTTC. This sequence encodes CASSPQMGYTF.